The entry below gives a single TCR beta chain sequence along with its context. The data were obtained in a study of blood T cell repertoires in COVID-19. The CDR3 has 15 amino acids. Per germline, CDR1 MDHEN and CDR2 SYDVKM. The V and J ends lost 8 bases and 0 bases, in that order; junction bases with no gene match: 7. Authors' processing steps: Estimation of nucleated cell counts relied on the amplification of reference gene primers. Repertoires were generated with immunoSEQ multiplex PCR, while TCRdb's copy carries only in-frame clones and drops some. That table is the source of V, J and clone size, and D and trimming were worked out from the DNA. The sample contains 360,000 or so clones, around 92% of which appear only once. Participant ages covered about 18 to 89 years across about 22 US areas. Recovered status applied to Cohort 3 donors who had two consecutive negative PCRs. It also applied to those with clearance or with symptom resolution.

The chain combines TRBV28 with TRBJ1-1; TRBD1 matches at 9 bases. Sequencing was carried out using PBMCs or T cells enriched from blood (not recorded which). The sequence was obtained from a woman aged 25 to 45 who had recovered from COVID-19. The CDR3 DNA follows: TGTGCCAGCGGGGCACAGGGGGCGCTGAACACTGAAGCTTTCTTT. Translating it yields CASGAQGALNTEAFF.